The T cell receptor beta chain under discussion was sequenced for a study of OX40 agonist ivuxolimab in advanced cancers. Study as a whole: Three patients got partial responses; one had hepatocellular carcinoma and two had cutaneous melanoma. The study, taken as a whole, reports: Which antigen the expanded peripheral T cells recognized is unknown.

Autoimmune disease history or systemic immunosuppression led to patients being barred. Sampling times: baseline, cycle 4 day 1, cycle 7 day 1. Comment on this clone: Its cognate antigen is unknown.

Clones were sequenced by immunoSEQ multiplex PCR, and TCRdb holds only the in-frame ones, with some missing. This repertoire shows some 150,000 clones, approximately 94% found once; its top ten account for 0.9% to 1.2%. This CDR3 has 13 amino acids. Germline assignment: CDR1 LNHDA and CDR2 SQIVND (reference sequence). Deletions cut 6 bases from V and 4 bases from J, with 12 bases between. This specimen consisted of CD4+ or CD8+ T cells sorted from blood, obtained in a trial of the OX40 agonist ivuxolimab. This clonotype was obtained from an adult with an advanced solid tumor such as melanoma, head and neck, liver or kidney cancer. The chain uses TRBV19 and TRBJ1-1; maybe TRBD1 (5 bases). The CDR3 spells CASRAPRATEAFF. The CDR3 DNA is TGTGCCAGTAGAGCCCCCAGGGCCACTGAAGCTTTCTTT.